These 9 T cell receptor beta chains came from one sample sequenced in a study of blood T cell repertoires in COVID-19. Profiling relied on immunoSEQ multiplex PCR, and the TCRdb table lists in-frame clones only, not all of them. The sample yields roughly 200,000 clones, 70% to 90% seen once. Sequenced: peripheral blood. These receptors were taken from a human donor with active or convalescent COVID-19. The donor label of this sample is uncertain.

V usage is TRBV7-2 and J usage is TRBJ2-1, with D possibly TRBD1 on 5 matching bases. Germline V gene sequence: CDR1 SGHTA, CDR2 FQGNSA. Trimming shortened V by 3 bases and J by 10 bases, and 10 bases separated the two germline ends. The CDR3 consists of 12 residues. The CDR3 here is CASSFKKGEQFF. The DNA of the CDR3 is TGTGCCAGCAGCTTCAAGAAGGGGGAGCAGTTCTTC.

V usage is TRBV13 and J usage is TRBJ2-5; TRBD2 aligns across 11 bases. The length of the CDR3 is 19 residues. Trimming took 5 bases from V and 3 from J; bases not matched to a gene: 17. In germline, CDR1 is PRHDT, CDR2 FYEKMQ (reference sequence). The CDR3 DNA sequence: TGTGCCAGCAGCCTCTCACCGCTAGCGGGGGGACCAATTAAAGAGACCCAGTACTTC. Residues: CASSLSPLAGGPIKETQYF.

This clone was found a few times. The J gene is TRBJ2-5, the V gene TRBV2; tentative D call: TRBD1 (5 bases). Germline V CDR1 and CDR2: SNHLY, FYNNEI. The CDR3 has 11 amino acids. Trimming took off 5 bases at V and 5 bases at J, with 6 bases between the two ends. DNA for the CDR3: TGTGCCAGCAGTAAGGGGGAGACCCAGTACTTC. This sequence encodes CASSKGETQYF.

The CDR3 loop reads CASSLAGGKLFF. CDR3 nucleotides: TGTGCCAGCAGCCTAGCGGGGGGAAAGCTGTTTTTT. The chain combines TRBV7-3 with TRBJ2-2; 11 nucleotides line up with TRBD2. The junction had 2 bases not matched to a gene; V was cut back by 5 bases and J by 12 bases. Germline V gives CDR1 SGHTA, CDR2 FQGTGA. The CDR3 is 12 amino acids.

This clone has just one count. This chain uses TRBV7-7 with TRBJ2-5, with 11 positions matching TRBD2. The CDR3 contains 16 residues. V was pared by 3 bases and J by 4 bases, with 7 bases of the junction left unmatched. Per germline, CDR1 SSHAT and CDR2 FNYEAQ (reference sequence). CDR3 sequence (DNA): TGTGCCAGCAGCTTTCGGTCCGGGACTAGCGGAGAGACCCAGTACTTC. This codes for CASSFRSGTSGETQYF.

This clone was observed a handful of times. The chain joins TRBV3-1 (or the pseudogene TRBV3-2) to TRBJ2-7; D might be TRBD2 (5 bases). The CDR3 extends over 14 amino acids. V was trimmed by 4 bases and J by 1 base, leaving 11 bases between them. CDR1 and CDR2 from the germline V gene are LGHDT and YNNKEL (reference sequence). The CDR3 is CASSLYGVSYEQYF. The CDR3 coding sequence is TGTGCCAGCAGCCTTTACGGGGTTTCCTACGAGCAGTACTTC.

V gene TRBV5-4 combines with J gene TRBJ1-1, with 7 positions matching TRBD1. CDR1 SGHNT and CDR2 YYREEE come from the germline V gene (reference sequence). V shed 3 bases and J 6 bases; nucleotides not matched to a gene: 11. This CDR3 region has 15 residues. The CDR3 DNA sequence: TGTGCCAGCAGCTCTGAACAGGGGTTGCGGGCTGAAGCTTTCTTT. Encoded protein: CASSSEQGLRAEAFF.

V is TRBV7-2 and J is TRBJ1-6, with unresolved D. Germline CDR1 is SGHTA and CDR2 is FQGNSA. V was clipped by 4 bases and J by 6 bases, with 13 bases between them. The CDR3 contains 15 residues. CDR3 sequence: CASSSPRGGNSPLHF. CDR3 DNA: TGTGCCAGCAGCTCCCCCCGGGGTGGTAATTCACCCCTCCACTTT.

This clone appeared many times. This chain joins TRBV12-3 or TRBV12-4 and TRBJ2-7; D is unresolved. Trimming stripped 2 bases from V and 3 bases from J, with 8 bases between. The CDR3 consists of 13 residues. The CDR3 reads CASSLSGYYEQYF. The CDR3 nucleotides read TGTGCCAGCAGTTTATCCGGGTACTACGAGCAGTACTTC.